The next 31 T cell receptor beta chains were all read from a single sample in a study of cytomegalovirus exposure and HLA in healthy donors. The PCR used 60 Vbeta and 13 Jbeta primers. Measured with immunoSEQ multiplex PCR; TCRdb has only the in-frame clones, and not every one. The sample carries 100,000 to 150,000 clones, roughly 85% recorded once. The sample taken for sequencing was PBMCs. The receptors shown here come from a man aged 18 to 30 in good health and CMV-seropositive.

The rearrangement uses TRBV10-3 and TRBJ1-1; 7 nucleotides agree with TRBD1. In germline, CDR1 is ENHRY, CDR2 SYGVKD. This CDR3 spans 17 amino acids. J was trimmed by 0 bases and V by 0 bases; bases with no gene match: 7. The CDR3 here is CAISESWSGGLNTEAFF. In DNA, the CDR3 is TGTGCCATCAGTGAGTCTTGGTCAGGGGGTTTGAACACTGAAGCTTTCTTT.

There are a few counts of this clone. The J gene is TRBJ1-4, the V gene TRBV28, with unresolved D. The V end was cut by 6 bases, the J end by 8 bases, with 7 bases between. Germline V gene data show CDR1 as MDHEN and CDR2 as SYDVKM. This CDR3 region has 11 residues. Written as DNA, the CDR3 is TGTGCCAGCAGCCGTGAGGAAAAACTGTTTTTT. It specifies CASSREEKLFF.

The chain has TRBV29-1 and TRBJ2-5; 10 bases align to TRBD1. The CDR3 loop spans 14 amino acids. V was clipped by 7 bases and J by 5 bases; unmatched bases: 10. CDR1 and CDR2 from the germline V gene are SQVTM and ANQGSEA. In DNA, the CDR3 is TGCAGCGGGCTTCAGACAGGGGGCCCGGAGACCCAGTACTTC. Translated, it gives CSGLQTGGPETQYF.

This chain uses TRBV15 with TRBJ1-2, with TRBD1 matching 9 bases. The CDR3 consists of 14 residues. V gave up 8 bases and J gave up 7 bases; unmatched junction bases: 11. CDR1 is LNHNV, CDR2 YYDKDF, per germline (reference sequence). The CDR3 region is CATGTTQGALGYTF. CDR3 DNA: TGTGCCACCGGCACTACACAGGGGGCCCTTGGCTACACCTTC.

The chain carries TRBV14 and TRBJ2-7, with 9 bases matching TRBD1. This CDR3 has 14 amino acids. Germline V CDR1 and CDR2: SGHDN, FVKESK. The ends lost 3 bases at V and 3 bases at J; junction bases unmatched: 3. This chain's CDR3 is CASSQRTGVYEQYF. The CDR3 bases are TGTGCCAGCAGCCAGAGGACAGGGGTCTACGAGCAGTACTTC.

This clone was found once. In the same sample, other DNA sequences code for this CDR3. V usage is TRBV4-1 and J usage is TRBJ2-3; TRBD2 matches at 10 bases. Germline V gene sequence: CDR1 MGHRA, CDR2 YSYEKL. With 2 bases clipped from V and 3 bases from J, the junction kept 2 bases outside the gene matches. The CDR3 runs to 15 residues. CDR3 sequence: CASSQLGLATDTQYF. The CDR3 nucleotides read TGCGCCAGCAGCCAATTGGGACTAGCGACAGATACGCAGTATTTT.

The chain recombines TRBV5-5 with TRBJ2-5; 7 bases align to TRBD1. Germline V gene sequence: CDR1 SGHKS, CDR2 YYEKEE (reference sequence). The CDR3 is 14 residues long. V gave up 0 bases and J gave up 4 bases; unmatched junction bases: 3. CDR3 sequence: CASSLGGGRETQYF. The DNA for the CDR3 is TGTGCCAGCAGCTTGGGAGGGGGCCGAGAGACCCAGTACTTC. The whole variable domain, filled in from reference TRBV5-5 and TRBJ2-5, reads DAGVTQSPTHLIKTRGQQVTLRCSPISGHKSVSWYQQVLGQGPQFIFQYYEKEERGRGNFPDRFSARQFPNYSSELNVNALLLGDSALYLCASSLGGGRETQYFGPGTRLLVL.

This chain joins TRBV9 and TRBJ2-7, with 7 nucleotides matching TRBD1. The CDR3 runs 15 residues. V shed 5 bases, J shed 6 bases, and the junction held 14 bases outside the gene matches. CDR1 is SGDLS and CDR2 is YYNGEE in the germline V gene. The CDR3 DNA reads TGTGCCAGCAGTGAATACGGACAGGATGGGGGCGAGCAGTACTTC. It yields the protein CASSEYGQDGGEQYF.

The rearrangement uses TRBV6-5 and TRBJ1-3; 8 nucleotides match TRBD1. Germline V gives CDR1 MNHEY, CDR2 SVGAGI. V shed 0 bases, J shed 2 bases, and the junction held 3 bases outside the gene matches. The CDR3 length is 16 residues. The CDR3 DNA follows: TGTGCCAGCAGTTACTCGAGACAGGGGCCTGGAAACACCATATATTTT. Its translation: CASSYSRQGPGNTIYF.

This chain connects TRBV19 to TRBJ1-4; the match to TRBD1 covers 7 bases. The germline V gene encodes CDR1 LNHDA and CDR2 SQIVND (reference sequence). Unmatched junction bases numbered 8, after V lost 5 bases and J lost 8 bases. The length of the CDR3 is 14 residues. The CDR3 DNA is TGTGCCAGTAGTTCCCAGGGGGAATTCGAAAAACTGTTTTTT. Amino acid sequence: CASSSQGEFEKLFF.

The chain has TRBV5-6 and TRBJ1-2; D not resolved. V was trimmed by 3 bases and J by 4 bases, leaving 4 bases between them. This CDR3 is built from 11 residues. Germline assignment: CDR1 SGHDT and CDR2 YYEEEE. As DNA, the CDR3 is TGTGCCAGCAGCTCCAGCTATGGCTACACCTTC. Amino acids: CASSSSYGYTF.

The genes are TRBV6-4 and TRBJ1-5, with D unresolved. Germline CDR1 reads MRHNA; CDR2 reads SNTAGT. Deletions cut 3 bases from V and 5 bases from J, with 14 bases between. This CDR3 has 15 amino acids. The CDR3 DNA reads as TGTGCCAGCAGTGAGGGTAGCAGCGATCATCAGCCCCAGCATTTT. Its protein product is CASSEGSSDHQPQHF.

The chain couples TRBV28 to TRBJ1-1; TRBD1 might be the D (6 bases). Germline CDR1 MDHEN, CDR2 SYDVKM. V lost 5 bases and J lost 6, with 19 bases in between. The CDR3 is made up of 15 amino acids. The CDR3 loop reads CASSPRHGGDPEAFF. The CDR3 DNA reads TGTGCCAGCAGTCCCAGACATGGGGGCGACCCTGAAGCTTTCTTT.

The CDR3 is CASSLGQGSNQPQHF. For the CDR3, the DNA is TGTGCCAGCAGCTTAGGGCAGGGGAGCAATCAGCCCCAGCATTTT. The chain uses TRBV7-6 and TRBJ1-5; tentative D call: TRBD1 (6 bases). Trimming took 1 base from V and 1 from J, leaving 8 bases between them. CDR1 and CDR2 from the germline V gene are SGHVS and FNYEAQ. The CDR3 totals 15 residues.

The chain uses TRBV14 and TRBJ1-2; 9 positions agree with TRBD1. J gave up 3 bases and V 5 bases, and 7 bases lay outside the gene matches. CDR3 length equals 15 residues. The V gene's germline CDR1 is SGHDN and CDR2 FVKESK. This CDR3 is CASSGDRAGYYGYTF. CDR3 nucleotide sequence: TGTGCCAGCAGCGGGGACAGGGCCGGATACTATGGCTACACCTTC.

The chain employs TRBV12-1 and TRBJ2-7; the D segment call TRBD1 is taken from the table without a DNA check. TRBV12-1 is shown as a pseudogene. The length of the CDR3 is 15 residues. CDR3 nucleotides: TGTGCCAGCAGCTTATGGACAGAACATTACTACGAGCAGTACTTC. Its translation: CASSLWTEHYYEQYF.

The genes are TRBV2 and TRBJ1-5, with TRBD1 as a possible D gene (6 bases). The CDR3 has 14 amino acids. The germline V gene encodes CDR1 SNHLY and CDR2 FYNNEI. V was trimmed by 4 bases and J by 3 bases, leaving 10 bases between them. CDR3 sequence (DNA): TGTGCCAGCAGTGGGCAGGGGCTCAATCAGCCCCAGCATTTT. Residues: CASSGQGLNQPQHF.

This chain joins TRBV25-1 and TRBJ2-2, with 10 bases that match TRBD1. Germline V lookup: CDR1 MGHDK, CDR2 SYGVNS. The J segment lost 5 bases and the V segment lost 6 bases, leaving 9 bases of the junction unmatched. The CDR3 sequence is 16 residues long. The chain's CDR3 is CASSRQGAWGTGELFF. CDR3 DNA sequence: TGTGCCAGCAGCCGACAGGGGGCTTGGGGAACCGGGGAGCTGTTTTTT.

This rearrangement joins TRBV29-1 to TRBJ1-1; possibly TRBD1 for D (5 bases). Germline CDR1 and CDR2: SQVTM and ANQGSEA. CDR3 length: 14 amino acids. Trimming took 1 base from V and 1 from J, leaving 10 bases between them. CDR3 residues: CSVEGITGNTEAFF. In nucleotides, the CDR3 is TGCAGCGTTGAAGGAATCACAGGGAACACTGAAGCTTTCTTT.

The chain links TRBV5-1 to TRBJ1-2, with D unresolved. The CDR3 runs to 14 residues. Trimming removed 0 bases at V and 0 bases at J, with 6 bases between. Germline V CDR1 and CDR2: SGHRS, YFSETQ. This CDR3 is CASSLVGANYGYTF. CDR3 DNA: TGCGCCAGCAGCTTGGTTGGAGCTAACTATGGCTACACCTTC. Looking up the rest from reference TRBV5-1 and TRBJ1-2 gives the full variable domain: KAGVTQTPRYLIKTRGQQVTLSCSPISGHRSVSWYQQTPGQGLQFLFEYFSETQRNKGNFPGRFSGRQFSNSRSEMNVSTLELGDSALYLCASSLVGANYGYTFGSGTRLTVV.

V gene TRBV19 combines with J gene TRBJ1-1; 12 bases fit TRBD1. CDR1 LNHDA and CDR2 SQIVND come from the germline V gene (reference sequence). This CDR3 has 16 amino acids. V dropped 2 bases and J dropped 1; count of bases not matched to a gene: 2. DNA of the CDR3: TGTGCCAGTAGTATATGGGGACAGGGGGCGAACACTGAAGCTTTCTTT. Translated, it gives CASSIWGQGANTEAFF.

The chain has TRBV27 and TRBJ2-2, with 8 nucleotides matching TRBD1. Germline V gene data show CDR1 as MNHEY and CDR2 as SMNVEV (reference sequence). The trim removed 6 bases at V and 5 bases at J, leaving 5 bases unmatched. The CDR3 loop spans 14 amino acids. The chain's CDR3 is CASRTTGETGELFF. CDR3 coding DNA: TGTGCCAGCAGGACGACAGGGGAGACCGGGGAGCTGTTTTTT.

This sequence joins TRBV4-1 and TRBJ2-7, with D perhaps matching TRBD1 (5 bases). The length of the CDR3 is 15 residues. Germline CDR1 MGHRA, CDR2 YSYEKL. V lost 0 bases and J 4 bases, leaving 13 bases between the germline ends. CDR3 loop: CASSQDSRARYEQYF. The CDR3 bases are TGCGCCAGCAGCCAAGATAGCAGGGCGAGGTACGAGCAGTACTTC.

The chain carries TRBV7-9 and TRBJ1-4, with D unclear. The CDR3 sequence is 12 residues long. CDR1 SEHNR and CDR2 FQNEAQ come from the germline V gene (reference sequence). V was trimmed by 1 base and J by 8 bases, leaving 5 bases between them. The CDR3 DNA follows: TGTGCCAGCAGCTTAGGGAGCGAAAAACTGTTTTTT. Its protein product is CASSLGSEKLFF. The complete variable domain, with remaining parts taken from reference TRBV7-9 and TRBJ1-4, reads DTGVSQNPRHKITKRGQNVTFRCDPISEHNRLYWYRQTLGQGPEFLTYFQNEAQLEKSRLLSDRFSAERPKGSFSTLEIQRTEQGDSAMYLCASSLGSEKLFFGSGTQLSVL.

In nucleotides, the CDR3 is TGTGCCAGCTCACCCGGGGGAGGTGGCGAGCAGTACTTC. It encodes CASSPGGGGEQYF. The gene calls are TRBV18 and TRBJ2-7, with D possibly matching TRBD2 (6 bases). The CDR3 consists of 13 residues. CDR1 KGHSH and CDR2 LQKENI come from the germline V gene. The germline V and J ends were trimmed by 3 bases and 6 bases, with 12 bases remaining between them.

The gene calls are TRBV5-1 and TRBJ2-5, with D perhaps matching TRBD2 (5 bases). Germline V lookup: CDR1 SGHRS, CDR2 YFSETQ. V was cut by 2 bases and J by 1 base, with 12 bases left in between. This CDR3 region has 15 residues. CDR3 in amino acids: CASSLLAGVQETQYF. As DNA, the CDR3 is TGCGCCAGCAGCTTATTGGCGGGCGTCCAAGAGACCCAGTACTTC.

The chain employs TRBV25-1 and TRBJ1-2; D unresolved. The CDR3 runs to 13 residues. Between the trimmed V and J ends, which lost 7 bases and 4 bases, there was a span of 13 bases. Germline CDR1 MGHDK, CDR2 SYGVNS. The CDR3 coding sequence is TGTGCCAGCACTCTATCAGGTGGCTATGGCTACACCTTC. Its translation is CASTLSGGYGYTF.

V usage is TRBV6-5 and J usage is TRBJ1-2; TRBD1 is a possible D gene (5 bases). Trimming cost V 0 bases and J 7 bases, with 15 bases left between them. The germline V gene has CDR1 MNHEY and CDR2 SVGAGI. The CDR3 consists of 15 residues. The CDR3 region has the DNA TGTGCCAGCAGTTACTCTGGTGGGGGGTCTTCTGGCTACACCTTC. Translating gives CASSYSGGGSSGYTF.

The chain couples TRBV4-2 to TRBJ2-2; 10 bases are shared with TRBD2. Germline V gives CDR1 LGHNA, CDR2 YNFKEQ. With V trimmed by 6 bases and J by 7 bases, 14 bases remained unmatched. The CDR3 covers 17 residues. CDR3 amino acids: CASSYSGTSEGGGELFF. The CDR3 nucleotides read TGTGCCAGCAGTTATTCCGGGACTAGCGAGGGGGGCGGGGAGCTGTTTTTT.

This clone came up once. The chain couples TRBV5-1 to TRBJ2-7, with TRBD1 matching over 9 bases. Trimming removed 3 bases from V and 2 bases from J; junction bases left unmatched: 6. The germline V gene encodes CDR1 SGHRS and CDR2 YFSETQ. CDR3 size: 15 residues. CDR3: CASSYGGTGPYEQYF. CDR3 nucleotide sequence: TGCGCCAGCAGCTATGGAGGGACAGGGCCCTACGAGCAGTACTTC. Together with reference TRBV5-1 and TRBJ2-7, the CDR3 gives the full variable domain: KAGVTQTPRYLIKTRGQQVTLSCSPISGHRSVSWYQQTPGQGLQFLFEYFSETQRNKGNFPGRFSGRQFSNSRSEMNVSTLELGDSALYLCASSYGGTGPYEQYFGPGTRLTVT.

The chain is built from TRBV28 and TRBJ2-2; the match to TRBD2 covers 7 bases. The CDR3 has 15 residues. Trimming took 6 bases from V and 4 from J; bases not matched to a gene: 8. The germline gives CDR1 MDHEN, CDR2 SYDVKM. DNA for the CDR3: TGTGCCAGCAGCAAGCTAGCGGTGGGCACCGGGGAGCTGTTTTTT. It encodes CASSKLAVGTGELFF. The whole variable domain, filled in from reference TRBV28 and TRBJ2-2, reads DVKVTQSSRYLVKRTGEKVFLECVQDMDHENMFWYRQDPGLGLRLIYFSYDVKMKEKGDIPEGYSVSREKKERFSLILESASTNQTSMYLCASSKLAVGTGELFFGEGSRLTVL.